Each of the 18 T cell receptor beta chains below was sequenced from the same sample in a study of blood T cell repertoires in COVID-19. The table came from immunoSEQ multiplex PCR; TCRdb's copy has only in-frame clones and leaves some out. This sample yields roughly 250,000 clones, of which about 86% are seen a single time; more than 15% belongs to the top ten. Sample: peripheral blood. The receptor set was obtained from a person in their 70s with COVID-19, enrolled during active disease.

The chain couples TRBV28 to TRBJ1-4; TRBD1 matches at 9 bases. Trimming at V came to 8 bases and at J to 6 bases, leaving 10 bases not matched to a gene. The CDR3 spans 15 residues. The germline V gene encodes CDR1 MDHEN and CDR2 SYDVKM. The CDR3 region is CASHTSGQGYEKLFF. The DNA of the CDR3 is TGTGCCAGCCATACGTCGGGACAGGGTTATGAAAAACTGTTTTTT.

This sequence joins TRBV10-3 and TRBJ2-2; D not certain. V gave up 7 bases and J gave up 7 bases, with 10 bases separating them. Looked up from germline, CDR1 is ENHRY and CDR2 is SYGVKD. The CDR3 totals 12 residues. In DNA form, the CDR3 reads TGTGCCATCAAAAGAGGAAGCGGGGAGCTGTTTTTT. It yields the protein CAIKRGSGELFF.

This chain uses TRBV12-5 with TRBJ2-1; maybe TRBD2 (6 bases). Between the trimmed V and J ends, which lost 0 bases and 0 bases, there was a span of 9 bases. Germline-derived CDR1 and CDR2 are LGHNT and FRNRAP. CDR3 length equals 16 residues. The CDR3 DNA sequence: TGTGCTAGTGGTTTGGTATCCGGGAGCTCCTACAATGAGCAGTTCTTC. Translating gives CASGLVSGSSYNEQFF.

V is TRBV7-9 and J is TRBJ1-1, with 7 bases that match TRBD1. With 5 bases clipped from V and 0 bases from J, the junction kept 9 bases outside the gene matches. Germline assignment: CDR1 SEHNR and CDR2 FQNEAQ (reference sequence). This CDR3 spans 16 amino acids. In DNA, the CDR3 is TGTGCCAGCAGCCCCAATAGGGGGACAGTGAACACTGAAGCTTTCTTT. Amino acid sequence: CASSPNRGTVNTEAFF.

The chain is built from TRBV6-5 and TRBJ2-7, with D tentatively TRBD1 (6 bases). There are 14 residues in the CDR3. Trimming stripped 2 bases from V and 2 bases from J, with 10 bases between. The germline V gene has CDR1 MNHEY and CDR2 SVGAGI. The CDR3 DNA reads as TGTGCCAGCAGTTACGGCAGGGGTGCCTACGAGCAGTACTTC. Translated: CASSYGRGAYEQYF.

The chain joins TRBV5-4 to TRBJ1-6, with D perhaps TRBD1 (5 bases). The CDR3 runs 16 residues. Germline CDR1 reads SGHNT; CDR2 reads YYREEE (reference sequence). Trimming pared 0 bases from V and 4 bases from J, leaving 11 bases between. The CDR3 protein is CASSLATGRYNSPLHF. Here the CDR3 DNA reads TGTGCCAGCAGCTTGGCCACAGGCAGGTATAATTCACCCCTCCACTTT.

CDR3 sequence reads: CASSQDRASRGDKNIQYF. Written as DNA, the CDR3 is TGTGCCAGCAGCCAAGATAGGGCAAGCAGGGGGGACAAAAACATTCAGTACTTC. This chain joins TRBV3-1 (or the pseudogene TRBV3-2) and TRBJ2-4, with D possibly TRBD1 on 7 matching bases. CDR1 and CDR2 (germline): LGHDT, YNNKEL (reference sequence). V was shortened by 0 bases and J by 3 bases, with 18 bases between the two germline ends. The CDR3 has 18 amino acids.

This chain uses TRBV2 with TRBJ2-7, with 11 bases matching TRBD1. Looked up from germline, CDR1 is SNHLY and CDR2 is FYNNEI. The junction had 7 bases not matched to a gene; V was cut back by 6 bases and J by 6 bases. The CDR3 covers 14 residues. The CDR3 DNA follows: TGTGCCAGCAGGAAGGGACAGGGGGTGACCGAGCAGTACTTC. It specifies CASRKGQGVTEQYF.

The J gene is TRBJ2-3, the V gene TRBV29-1; the D gene is possibly TRBD2 (5 bases). The CDR3 has 12 residues. Germline V gene sequence: CDR1 SQVTM, CDR2 ANQGSEA. Trimming took 4 bases from V and 3 from J, leaving 8 bases between them. CDR3 bases: TGCAGCGTTGTCCGGGGAACAGATACGCAGTATTTT. This sequence encodes CSVVRGTDTQYF.

The genes are TRBV12-3 or TRBV12-4 and TRBJ2-7; tentatively, D is TRBD1 (6 bases). CDR3 length: 12 amino acids. Trimming stripped 4 bases from V and 4 bases from J, with 8 bases between. In nucleotides, the CDR3 is TGTGCCAGCAGTTCCGGACAGTACGAGCAGTACTTC. Its protein product is CASSSGQYEQYF.

There are a few counts of this clone. V and J are TRBV6-5 and TRBJ2-1; tentatively, D is TRBD2 (6 bases). CDR3 length: 15 residues. The germline V gene has CDR1 MNHEY and CDR2 SVGAGI. V gave up 5 bases and J gave up 8 bases, with 19 bases separating them. The CDR3: CASSKTWTIMDEQFF. In DNA form, the CDR3 reads TGTGCCAGCAGTAAAACCTGGACTATTATGGATGAGCAGTTCTTC.

The chain recombines TRBV6-5 with TRBJ1-5; D is ambiguous. In germline, CDR1 is MNHEY, CDR2 SVGAGI. V lost 8 bases and J lost 9, with 17 bases in between. The CDR3 runs to 13 residues. As DNA, the CDR3 is TGTGCCAGCCGTAGGGAGCCCCGAGCGCCCCAGCATTTT. Protein product: CASRREPRAPQHF.

The V gene is TRBV5-1, the J gene TRBJ2-1, with 7 bases identical to TRBD2. CDR1 is SGHRS and CDR2 is YFSETQ in the germline V gene. The CDR3 contains 14 residues. Losses at the gene ends were 5 bases for V and 8 bases for J; bases not matched to a gene: 10. CDR3 residues: CASRSGGYIDEQFF. CDR3 nucleotide sequence: TGCGCCAGCAGATCCGGGGGGTACATCGATGAGCAGTTCTTC.

V and J are TRBV28 and TRBJ2-1; possible D gene TRBD1, 5 bases. Trimming removed 5 bases at V and 0 bases at J, with 14 bases between. The CDR3 is 16 residues long. The V gene's germline CDR1 is MDHEN and CDR2 SYDVKM. The CDR3 loop is CASSTWTLSSYNEQFF. In nucleotides, the CDR3 is TGTGCCAGCAGTACGTGGACACTCAGCTCCTACAATGAGCAGTTCTTC.

The rearrangement uses TRBV6-4 and TRBJ2-3; 7 positions agree with TRBD1. Germline-derived CDR1 and CDR2 are MRHNA and SNTAGT. This CDR3 region has 16 residues. Trimming at V came to 5 bases and at J to 2 bases, leaving 10 bases not matched to a gene. This chain's CDR3 is CASSKTGTEDTDTQYF. The CDR3 DNA follows: TGTGCCAGCAGTAAGACCGGGACAGAAGACACAGATACGCAGTATTTT.

On this clone: The same CDR3 can be traced to other DNA sequences in this sample. This chain links TRBV5-1 with TRBJ1-4, with D possibly matching TRBD1 (5 bases). Germline CDR1 is SGHRS and CDR2 is YFSETQ. Trimming shortened V by 0 bases and J by 6 bases, and 12 bases separated the two germline ends. CDR3 length: 15 residues. CDR3: CASSLGGRGDEKLFF. The CDR3 nucleotides read TGCGCCAGCAGCTTGGGAGGGAGGGGCGATGAAAAACTGTTTTTT.

This chain connects TRBV5-4 to TRBJ1-2; 8 bases map to TRBD1. CDR1 SGHNT and CDR2 YYREEE come from the germline V gene (reference sequence). Trimming at V came to 2 bases and at J to 5 bases, leaving 2 bases not matched to a gene. This CDR3 has 13 residues. CDR3 loop: CASSLYRGYGYTF. The CDR3 DNA reads TGTGCCAGCAGCTTATACAGGGGGTATGGCTACACCTTC.

This chain connects TRBV4-3 to TRBJ2-3; tentative D call: TRBD2 (6 bases). Germline assignment: CDR1 LGHNA and CDR2 YSLEER. Trimming took 0 bases from V and 4 from J, leaving 11 bases between them. This CDR3 contains 15 residues. The chain's CDR3 is CASSQESRGSDTQYF. The CDR3 DNA sequence: TGCGCCAGCAGCCAAGAATCGCGGGGATCAGATACGCAGTATTTT.